The 8 T cell receptor beta chains below were found in one sample sequenced in a study of blood T cell repertoires in COVID-19. TCRdb keeps only in-frame clones here, not all; method: immunoSEQ multiplex PCR. Of tens of thousands of clones in the sample, roughly four fifths are singletons; the top ten hold roughly 11%. The specimen was peripheral blood. Receptors were obtained from an elderly man with COVID-19, enrolled during active disease.

The rearrangement uses TRBV28 and TRBJ1-5; D ambiguous. V was clipped by 8 bases and J by 3 bases, with 8 bases between them. Germline lookup yields CDR1 MDHEN and CDR2 SYDVKM. The CDR3 runs to 12 residues. CDR3 sequence: CASLGVNQPQHF. In DNA form, the CDR3 reads TGTGCCAGCCTCGGAGTCAATCAGCCCCAGCATTTT.

V gene TRBV6-4 combines with J gene TRBJ1-1; D possibly corresponds to TRBD1 (6 bases). From germline, CDR1 is MRHNA and CDR2 SNTAGT. Trimming took off 8 bases at V and 5 bases at J, with 18 bases between the two ends. The CDR3 is 14 residues long. CDR3 nucleotides: TGTGCCAGCGTGGCGGGCAGGGGTAAAACTGAAGCTTTCTTT. It translates to CASVAGRGKTEAFF.

The chain couples TRBV5-1 to TRBJ2-5; TRBD1 matches 10 bases. The CDR3 spans 17 residues. The germline gives CDR1 SGHRS, CDR2 YFSETQ. Trimming at V came to 0 bases and at J to 2 bases, leaving 7 bases not matched to a gene. CDR3 nucleotide sequence: TGCGCCAGCAGCTTGGCCGGGACAGGGGTGAGGCAAGAGACCCAGTACTTC. It encodes CASSLAGTGVRQETQYF.

This chain uses TRBV6-2 or TRBV6-3 with TRBJ1-3; D gene uncertain. CDR1 is MNHEY, CDR2 SVGEGT, per germline. The CDR3 covers 16 residues. Between the trimmed V and J ends, which lost 0 bases and 0 bases, there was a span of 9 bases. Here the CDR3 DNA reads TGTGCCAGCAGTTACTCGATTGCGGACTCTGGAAACACCATATATTTT. Encoded protein: CASSYSIADSGNTIYF.

The chain combines TRBV5-1 with TRBJ2-7; D is perhaps TRBD1 (6 bases). Trimming took off 4 bases at V and 2 bases at J, with 13 bases between the two ends. The CDR3 runs to 14 residues. The germline V gene encodes CDR1 SGHRS and CDR2 YFSETQ. This chain's CDR3 is CASSPGTSAYEQYF. CDR3 nucleotides: TGCGCCAGCAGCCCAGGGACATCGGCCTACGAGCAGTACTTC.

The chain is built from TRBV7-9 and TRBJ1-1; no reliable D call. The ends were cut back, 5 bases at V and 7 bases at J, with 8 bases in the middle. This CDR3 comprises 11 residues. In germline, CDR1 is SEHNR, CDR2 FQNEAQ (reference sequence). CDR3 sequence (DNA): TGTGCCAGCAGCCTGGAGGGTGAAGCTTTCTTT. Translating gives CASSLEGEAFF.

The chain combines TRBV6-5 with TRBJ2-3, with TRBD1 matching 8 bases. CDR1 MNHEY and CDR2 SVGAGI come from the germline V gene. V lost 6 bases to trimming and J lost 6 bases; unmatched junction nucleotides: 8. The CDR3 totals 14 residues. CDR3 in amino acids: CASSSDRGGDTQYF. CDR3 DNA sequence: TGTGCCAGCAGCTCAGACAGGGGTGGGGATACGCAGTATTTT.

The chain is built from TRBV5-1 and TRBJ2-3; 9 nucleotides line up with TRBD1. V was pared by 4 bases and J by 4 bases, with 7 bases of the junction left unmatched. From germline, CDR1 is SGHRS and CDR2 YFSETQ. The CDR3 loop spans 15 amino acids. This CDR3 is CASSPGTGIPDTQYF. CDR3 in DNA: TGCGCCAGCAGCCCCGGGACAGGGATCCCAGATACGCAGTATTTT.